This TCR beta chain was retrieved from a study of CD8 T cells in Susac syndrome. This clonotype was seen just once. The RNA input was about 0.45 to 1 ug, and it was reverse transcribed with random hexamers. One entry per CDR3 protein results from TCRdb running MiXCR on the immunoSEQ multiplex PCR reads. Among fewer than 85,000 distinct CDR3 sequences, around 96% were seen once, and the ten largest hold roughly 0.42%. This CDR3 is built from 17 residues. The V gene lost 1 base and the J gene lost 5 bases, with 18 bases spanning the gap. Germline V CDR1 and CDR2: LNHDA, SQIVND (reference sequence). This receptor was taken from a human donor with multiple sclerosis. Sequencing input: CD8+ T cells from PBMCs. V gene TRBV19 combines with J gene TRBJ2-1; possible D gene TRBD2, 6 bases. CDR3 DNA: TGTGCCAGTAGTATAGTAGTCGGGGGAAACCAGAACAATGAGCAGTTCTTC. The encoded protein is CASSIVVGGNQNNEQFF.